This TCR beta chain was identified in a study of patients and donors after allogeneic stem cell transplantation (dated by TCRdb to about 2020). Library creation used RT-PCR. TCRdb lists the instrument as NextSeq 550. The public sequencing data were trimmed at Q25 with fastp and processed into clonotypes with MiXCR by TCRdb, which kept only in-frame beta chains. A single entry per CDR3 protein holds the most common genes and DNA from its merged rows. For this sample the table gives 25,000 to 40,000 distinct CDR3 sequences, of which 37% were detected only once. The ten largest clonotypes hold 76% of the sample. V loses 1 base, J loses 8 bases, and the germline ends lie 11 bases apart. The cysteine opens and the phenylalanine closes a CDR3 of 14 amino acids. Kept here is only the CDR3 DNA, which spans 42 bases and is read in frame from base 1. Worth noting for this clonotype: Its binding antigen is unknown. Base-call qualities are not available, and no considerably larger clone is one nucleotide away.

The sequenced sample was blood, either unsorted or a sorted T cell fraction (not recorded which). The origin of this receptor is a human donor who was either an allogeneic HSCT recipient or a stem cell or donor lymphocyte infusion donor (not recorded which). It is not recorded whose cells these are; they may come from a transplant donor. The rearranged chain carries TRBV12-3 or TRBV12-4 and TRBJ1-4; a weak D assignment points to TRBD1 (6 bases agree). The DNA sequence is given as TGTGCCAGCAGTTTAGGACAGGATTTGGAAAAACTGTTTTTT. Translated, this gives CASSLGQDLEKLFF.